Listed here are 21 T cell receptor beta chains from one sample, sequenced in a study of T cell responses to AZD1222 COVID-19 vaccine. The data were produced by immunoSEQ multiplex PCR, yet TCRdb's version contains in-frame clones alone and is incomplete. The repertoire holds 150,000 to 200,000 clones, with almost 90% as singletons. The material sequenced was peripheral blood, taken on day 0 of AZD1222 vaccination. The source is an adult in good health.

This chain links TRBV7-9 with TRBJ2-7, with D perhaps matching TRBD1 (5 bases). Germline V gene data show CDR1 as SEHNR and CDR2 as FQNEAQ (reference sequence). The V and J ends lost 5 bases and 0 bases respectively, with 14 bases between them. The CDR3 extends over 15 amino acids. CDR3 sequence (DNA): TGTGCCAGCAGCGGGGCGTTGACCTCCTCCTACGAGCAGTACTTC. It specifies CASSGALTSSYEQYF.

The V gene is TRBV7-9, the J gene TRBJ1-2; possible D gene TRBD1, 5 bases. The CDR3 loop spans 12 amino acids. Trimming took 4 bases from V and 8 from J, leaving 11 bases between them. CDR1 is SEHNR, CDR2 FQNEAQ, per germline (reference sequence). CDR3 residues: CASSSAGLGYTF. CDR3 nucleotide sequence: TGTGCCAGCAGCTCAGCAGGGTTAGGCTACACCTTC.

V usage is TRBV7-2 and J usage is TRBJ2-7; D may be TRBD2 (6 bases). CDR1 and CDR2 (germline): SGHTA, FQGNSA. The CDR3 has 16 residues. Trimming removed 5 bases at V and 3 bases at J, with 20 bases between. Here the CDR3 reads CASSPPPFGGIYEQYF. In nucleotides, the CDR3 is TGTGCCAGCAGCCCTCCTCCGTTCGGAGGGATCTACGAGCAGTACTTC.

The chain has TRBV5-1 and TRBJ2-2, with no clear D. Germline V gene data show CDR1 as SGHRS and CDR2 as YFSETQ. The V end lost 0 bases, the J end lost 5 bases, and 11 bases lay between the germline ends. The CDR3 runs 15 residues. The CDR3, as DNA: TGCGCCAGCAGCTTGGGGGAAGGTTTGACCGGGGAGCTGTTTTTT. This sequence encodes CASSLGEGLTGELFF.

This clone was observed once. The V call is TRBV7-3, the J call TRBJ2-1; 15 positions agree with TRBD2. The trim removed 5 bases at V and 5 bases at J, leaving 7 bases unmatched. The CDR3 extends over 17 amino acids. The germline CDR1 and CDR2 sequences are SGHTA and FQGTGA. The chain's CDR3 is CASSPSGLAGGNNEQFF. CDR3 coding DNA: TGTGCCAGCAGCCCTTCAGGACTAGCGGGGGGGAACAATGAGCAGTTCTTC.

This sequence joins TRBV7-3 and TRBJ1-1; 8 bases line up with TRBD1. The CDR3 is made up of 14 amino acids. Trimming removed 5 bases from V and 4 bases from J; junction bases left unmatched: 6. Germline V lookup: CDR1 SGHTA, CDR2 FQGTGA. The CDR3 coding sequence is TGTGCCAGCAGCATCGACAGGGGTAGCACTGAAGCTTTCTTT. Its protein is CASSIDRGSTEAFF.

V is TRBV19 and J is TRBJ1-1; the D gene is possibly TRBD1 (6 bases). V was trimmed by 0 bases and J by 3 bases, leaving 11 bases between them. Looked up from germline, CDR1 is LNHDA and CDR2 is SQIVND (reference sequence). The CDR3 covers 15 residues. The CDR3 bases are TGTGCCAGTAGTATAGAGTACAGGGCCGACACTGAAGCTTTCTTT. As protein: CASSIEYRADTEAFF.

Sample share makes this clone medium-sized. The rearrangement uses TRBV5-4 and TRBJ2-7; TRBD1 aligns across 11 bases. CDR3 length: 15 residues. The V gene's germline CDR1 is SGHNT and CDR2 YYREEE (reference sequence). Trimming removed 0 bases from V and 6 bases from J; junction bases left unmatched: 5. The CDR3 coding sequence is TGTGCCAGCAGCTTGGAGTCGGGACAGGGGGGCGAGCAGTACTTC. Translating gives CASSLESGQGGEQYF. Using reference TRBV5-4 and TRBJ2-7 for the parts outside the CDR3, the full variable domain is ETGVTQSPTHLIKTRGQQVTLRCSSQSGHNTVSWYQQALGQGPQFIFQYYREEENGRGNFPPRFSGLQFPNYSSELNVNALELDDSALYLCASSLESGQGGEQYFGPGTRLTVT.

The chain is built from TRBV24-1 and TRBJ1-2, with TRBD1 matching 12 bases. The CDR3 contains 15 residues. Per the germline V gene, CDR1 is KGHDR and CDR2 is SFDVKD. V shed 4 bases, J shed 7 bases, and the junction held 6 bases outside the gene matches. CDR3 nucleotide sequence: TGTGCCACCAGTGAACCGGGACAGGGGGCACCTGGCTACACCTTC. This gives the protein CATSEPGQGAPGYTF.

The CDR3 spells CASSLSGLQPQHF. The CDR3 nucleotides are TGTGCCAGCAGCTTATCTGGGTTGCAGCCCCAGCATTTT. This sequence joins TRBV7-9 and TRBJ1-5, with no clear D. Trimming shortened V by 2 bases and J by 7 bases, and 9 bases separated the two germline ends. CDR3 length equals 13 residues. CDR1 is SEHNR and CDR2 is FQNEAQ in the germline V gene (reference sequence).

The chain couples TRBV3-1 (or the pseudogene TRBV3-2) to TRBJ1-6; TRBD1 agrees at 9 bases. Germline loops: CDR1 LGHDT, CDR2 YNNKEL (reference sequence). V trimming: 5 bases; J trimming: 2 bases; junction bases outside the gene matches: 7. The length of the CDR3 is 17 residues. The DNA for the CDR3 is TGTGCCAGCAGCAGAACAGGGGGCGCAACCTATAATTCACCCCTCCACTTT. Translation: CASSRTGGATYNSPLHF.

V and J are TRBV5-1 and TRBJ1-2; D not certain. The CDR3 covers 15 residues. With 4 bases removed from V and 4 bases from J, the gap between germline ends came to 17 bases. Germline CDR1 and CDR2: SGHRS and YFSETQ. The CDR3 coding sequence is TGCGCCAGCAGCCCCGGAGCGGGGTCCTCCTATGGCTACACCTTC. Translated: CASSPGAGSSYGYTF. The full variable domain, completed using reference TRBV5-1 and TRBJ1-2, is KAGVTQTPRYLIKTRGQQVTLSCSPISGHRSVSWYQQTPGQGLQFLFEYFSETQRNKGNFPGRFSGRQFSNSRSEMNVSTLELGDSALYLCASSPGAGSSYGYTFGSGTRLTVV.

V gene TRBV9 combines with J gene TRBJ1-2, with a possible D match to TRBD1 (6 bases). The germline V and J ends were trimmed by 6 bases and 1 base, with 13 bases remaining between them. The length of the CDR3 is 14 residues. The germline V gene has CDR1 SGDLS and CDR2 YYNGEE. CDR3 in amino acids: CASTPRGGNYGYTF. CDR3 DNA: TGTGCCAGCACCCCCAGAGGGGGTAACTATGGCTACACCTTC.

CDR3 bases: TGTGCCAGCAGCTTAGTTGGGGGGCGAGCTGAAGCTTTCTTT. It is translated as CASSLVGGRAEAFF. The chain uses TRBV7-3 and TRBJ1-1, with TRBD1 as a possible D gene (6 bases). Germline-derived CDR1 and CDR2 are SGHTA and FQGTGA. Trimming cost V 2 bases and J 6 bases, with 13 bases left between them. The CDR3 consists of 14 residues.

The chain employs TRBV5-1 and TRBJ2-1; D is perhaps TRBD2 (6 bases). Trimming cost V 6 bases and J 3 bases, with 16 bases left between them. The CDR3 covers 15 residues. The germline V gene has CDR1 SGHRS and CDR2 YFSETQ. CDR3 amino acids: CASTKGTSGYNEQFF. The CDR3 DNA is TGCGCCAGCACCAAAGGGACTTCCGGCTACAATGAGCAGTTCTTC.

This clone has just one count. The gene calls are TRBV5-1 and TRBJ1-4; 9 positions match TRBD1. V lost 0 bases, J lost 6 bases, and 0 bases stayed unmatched. There are 14 residues in the CDR3. Per germline, CDR1 SGHRS and CDR2 YFSETQ. As DNA, the CDR3 is TGCGCCAGCAGCTTGGGGACAGGGGATGAAAAACTGTTTTTT. Amino acids: CASSLGTGDEKLFF.

The chain couples TRBV7-3 to TRBJ1-1; no clear D. Germline lookup yields CDR1 SGHTA and CDR2 FQGTGA. V gave up 3 bases and J gave up 4 bases, with 9 bases separating them. The CDR3 has 13 amino acids. The CDR3 loop reads CASSLKDFTEAFF. CDR3 sequence (DNA): TGTGCCAGCAGCTTGAAGGACTTCACTGAAGCTTTCTTT. Variable domain in full (rest from reference TRBV7-3 and TRBJ1-1): GAGVSQTPSNKVTEKGKYVELRCDPISGHTALYWYRQSLGQGPEFLIYFQGTGAADDSGLPNDRFFAVRPEGSVSTLKIQRTERGDSAVYLCASSLKDFTEAFFGQGTRLTVV.

This chain connects TRBV12-5 to TRBJ1-1; D is perhaps TRBD1 (6 bases). The CDR3 length is 20 residues. Trimming removed 3 bases at V and 0 bases at J, with 26 bases between. The germline gives CDR1 LGHNT, CDR2 FRNRAP. The CDR3 here is CASGFTQLTGQIIMNTEAFF. CDR3 DNA: TGTGCTAGTGGTTTCACCCAATTAACGGGACAAATCATAATGAACACTGAAGCTTTCTTT.

With regard to this clone: Different DNA sequences within this sample yield the same CDR3. The chain employs TRBV28 and TRBJ1-1; D is undetermined. Germline assignment: CDR1 MDHEN and CDR2 SYDVKM. This CDR3 is 11 amino acids long. V dropped 6 bases and J dropped 1 base, with 3 bases sitting between them. The CDR3 nucleotides are TGTGCCAGCAGCTCGAACACTGAAGCTTTCTTT. This encodes CASSSNTEAFF.

This chain uses TRBV7-9 with TRBJ1-2, with a tentative D call TRBD1 (6 bases). The CDR3 covers 15 residues. The germline V and J ends were trimmed by 8 bases and 4 bases, with 20 bases remaining between them. Germline V CDR1 and CDR2: SEHNR, FQNEAQ (reference sequence). DNA of the CDR3: TGTGCCAGCGACTTGTTGACCGGGACACTCTATGGCTACACCTTC. Its protein product is CASDLLTGTLYGYTF.

The chain combines TRBV5-1 with TRBJ2-7, with D perhaps given as TRBD1 or TRBD2 (5 bases each). The length of the CDR3 is 14 residues. From germline, CDR1 is SGHRS and CDR2 YFSETQ. V lost 0 bases and J 5 bases, leaving 12 bases between the germline ends. DNA for the CDR3: TGCGCCAGCAGCTTGGCCGGGGCCACCCACGAGCAGTACTTC. This encodes CASSLAGATHEQYF.